The next 15 T cell receptor beta chains were all read from a single sample in a study of naive and memory T cell subsets (dated by TCRdb to 2016 to 2017). Libraries were prepared through UMI-ligation and nested PCR. TCRdb names Illumina MiSeq as the instrument used. The beta constant-region primer consisted of an equimolar mixture of two oligonucleotides that together covered TRBC1 and TRBC2. TCRdb reprocessed the public reads (quality trimming at Q25 with fastp, clone calling with MiXCR) and kept in-frame beta chains. Rows with a matching CDR3 protein are joined into one entry that keeps the most common DNA and genes. The sample has 70,000 to 95,000 distinct CDR3 sequences on record, over 7% of them singletons. Together, the top ten hold around 1.6% of the sample. Material: central memory CD4+ T cells from blood. The cell subset or site label, read with the paper, signifies: central memory, CD45RA- CD27+. Receptor source: a human donor in good health.

Remarks on this clonotype: This may be a read error: a much more frequent sequence differs by one nucleotide. The rearrangement links TRBV3-1 to TRBJ2-3; D is unclear. V was clipped by 4 bases and J by 2 bases, with 13 bases between them. This CDR3 has 15 amino acids. Looked up from germline, CDR1 is LGHDT and CDR2 is YNNKEL (reference sequence). CDR3 DNA sequence: TGTGCCAGCAGCCTCTGCCGAGAGCACACAGATACGCAGTATTTT. Its translation is CASSLCREHTDTQYF.

CDR3 coding DNA: TGTGCCAGCAGTCTCTCACAAGGAGCGGAGCAGTTCTTC. As protein: CASSLSQGAEQFF. This chain links TRBV6-6 with TRBJ2-1; no clear D gene. Germline lookup yields CDR1 MNHNY and CDR2 SVGAGI (reference sequence). This CDR3 comprises 13 residues. Trimming cost V 5 bases and J 10 bases, with 15 bases left between them.

At least ten counts were recorded for this clonotype. The V gene is TRBV5-5, the J gene TRBJ1-2; D unresolved. The length of the CDR3 is 13 residues. Trimming pared 1 base from V and 6 bases from J, leaving 10 bases between. Germline CDR1 reads SGHKS; CDR2 reads YYEKEE (reference sequence). For the CDR3, the DNA is TGTGCCAGCAGCTTGCGGCGGGGTGATGGCTACACCTTC. Translation gives CASSLRRGDGYTF.

This clonotype was seen many times. V usage is TRBV9 and J usage is TRBJ2-7; D unresolved. The J call may be faulty, since TRBJ2-5 better matches the DNA end. Germline-derived CDR1 and CDR2 are SGDLS and YYNGEE. The CDR3 runs to 11 residues. The CDR3 sequence: CASSVLRTQYF. The DNA for the CDR3 is TGTGCCAGCAGCGTATTGCGGACCCAGTACTTC.

This chain connects TRBV2 to TRBJ1-1; 8 nucleotides match TRBD1. V was clipped by 7 bases and J by 3 bases; unmatched bases: 7. The CDR3 is 14 amino acids. CDR1 is SNHLY and CDR2 is FYNNEI in the germline V gene. The CDR3 coding sequence is TGTGCCAGCAACCCAGACAGGGGTTACACTGAAGCTTTCTTT. As protein: CASNPDRGYTEAFF.

The sample holds many counts of this clonotype. This chain links TRBV29-1 with TRBJ1-2, with 8 nucleotides matching TRBD1. The CDR3 has 15 amino acids. Per the germline V gene, CDR1 is SQVTM and CDR2 is ANQGSEA. V shed 6 bases, J shed 5 bases, and the junction held 14 bases outside the gene matches. CDR3 region: CSVPTGQGGRYGYTF. For the CDR3, the DNA is TGCAGCGTCCCTACTGGACAGGGCGGAAGGTATGGCTACACCTTC.

This clonotype showed up many times. The V call is TRBV6-2 or TRBV6-3, the J call TRBJ2-2; D gene uncertain. This CDR3 is built from 14 residues. V lost 5 bases and J 6 bases, leaving 13 bases between the germline ends. Looked up from germline, CDR1 is MNHEY and CDR2 is SVGEGT. The CDR3 here is CASSELLKAGELFF. The CDR3 DNA is TGTGCCAGCAGTGAACTGCTAAAGGCCGGGGAGCTGTTTTTT.

V usage is TRBV12-3 or TRBV12-4 and J usage is TRBJ2-1, with 11 bases matching TRBD2. The ends lost 2 bases at V and 8 bases at J; junction bases unmatched: 17. The CDR3 runs 19 residues. CDR3 loop: CASSLFFGFSGRAGDEQFF. Here the CDR3 DNA reads TGTGCCAGCAGTTTATTCTTCGGGTTTAGCGGGAGGGCCGGAGATGAGCAGTTCTTC.

At least ten counts were recorded for this clonotype. J is TRBJ2-1 and V is TRBV7-2; D might be TRBD2 (5 bases). CDR3 size: 17 residues. The ends were cut back, 4 bases at V and 2 bases at J, with 18 bases in the middle. CDR1 is SGHTA and CDR2 is FQGNSA in the germline V gene. The CDR3 here is CASSSRPLAATYNEQFF. The CDR3 DNA reads TGTGCCAGCAGCTCACGGCCCCTAGCAGCAACCTACAATGAGCAGTTCTTC.

This chain links TRBV29-1 with TRBJ2-2; the match to TRBD2 covers 12 bases. The CDR3 covers 15 residues. In germline, CDR1 is SQVTM, CDR2 ANQGSEA. Trimming cost V 5 bases and J 2 bases; bases outside gene matches: 3. The CDR3 bases are TGCAGCGTTCGACTAGCGGGAGCTAACACCGGGGAGCTGTTTTTT. It codes for CSVRLAGANTGELFF.

V is TRBV29-1 and J is TRBJ2-1; TRBD2 might be the D (7 bases). V lost 7 bases, J lost 1 base, and 14 bases lay in between. The V gene's germline CDR1 is SQVTM and CDR2 ANQGSEA. The CDR3 is 14 residues long. CDR3 nucleotide sequence: TGCAGCGGGGTCCGGGGGGCATCCTACAATGAGCAGTTCTTC. Protein sequence: CSGVRGASYNEQFF.

This clonotype was detected many times. The chain is built from TRBV18 and TRBJ1-5; D perhaps matches TRBD1 (5 bases). The CDR3 loop spans 15 amino acids. Deletions cut 2 bases from V and 7 bases from J, with 15 bases between. Looked up from germline, CDR1 is KGHSH and CDR2 is LQKENI. Here the CDR3 DNA reads TGTGCCAGCTCACCAGGGGGGTGGCTTGGACAGCCCCAGCATTTT. Encoded protein: CASSPGGWLGQPQHF.

This chain links TRBV14 with TRBJ1-2, with D uncertain. Trimming took off 1 base at V and 4 bases at J, with 7 bases between the two ends. From germline, CDR1 is SGHDN and CDR2 FVKESK. The CDR3 covers 13 residues. CDR3 DNA: TGTGCCAGCAGCCAAGTGAGAAGCTATGGCTACACCTTC. Translated: CASSQVRSYGYTF.

This clonotype has just a few counts. The chain couples TRBV18 to TRBJ1-5, with D possibly being TRBD1 (6 bases). The V end was cut by 3 bases, the J end by 3 bases, with 9 bases between. CDR3 length: 14 amino acids. Germline values: CDR1 KGHSH, CDR2 LQKENI. In DNA, the CDR3 is TGTGCCAGCTCACCCGGACAGAACAATCAGCCCCAGCATTTT. Residues: CASSPGQNNQPQHF.

This clonotype was detected ten times or more. The chain recombines TRBV6-2 or TRBV6-3 with TRBJ1-6, with no clear D. The CDR3 loop spans 15 amino acids. V was cut by 2 bases and J by 6 bases, with 11 bases left in between. Germline CDR1 is MNHEY and CDR2 is SVGEGT. The CDR3, as DNA: TGTGCCAGCAGTTACGTGGGCGAGGGTAATTCACCCCTCCACTTT. Encoded protein: CASSYVGEGNSPLHF.